The 21 T cell receptor beta chains presented below share a single source sample, sequenced in a study of blood T cells in healthy people across ages (dated by TCRdb to between 2015 and 2017). Receptor amplification or capture employed 5' RACE. Sequencing relied on an Illumina HiSeq 2500. The second PCR ran for about 6 to 12 cycles and used a J-beta primer mix along with a sample-barcoded 5' primer. TCRdb cleaned the public reads at Q25 with fastp, built clones with MiXCR and kept in-frame beta chains. Each record represents a unique CDR3 protein, reported with the most common genes and DNA among its rows. For this sample there are approximately 1,000,000 distinct CDR3 sequences; 35% to 55% appear just once. The ten most abundant clones make up approximately 17% of the sample. Material: blood. Every receptor here comes from an older woman in good health.

The V gene is TRBV7-9, the J gene TRBJ2-3; possibly TRBD1 or TRBD2 for D (5 bases each). V lost 2 bases and J lost 4, with 10 bases in between. The CDR3 is 14 amino acids. CDR1 and CDR2 from the germline V gene are SEHNR and FQNEAQ (reference sequence). CDR3 coding DNA: TGTGCCAGCAGCTTAAGAGGGGTCCCAGATACGCAGTATTTT. Translating gives CASSLRGVPDTQYF.

J is TRBJ2-7 and V is TRBV25-1; TRBD2 is a possible D gene (6 bases). The V end lost 6 bases, the J end lost 4 bases, and 19 bases lay between the germline ends. The CDR3 runs 15 residues. CDR1 is MGHDK, CDR2 SYGVNS, per germline. The CDR3 region is CASSDPGTGQYEQYF. The CDR3 nucleotides read TGTGCCAGCAGCGATCCCGGGACTGGTCAATACGAGCAGTACTTC.

The rearrangement uses TRBV4-1 and TRBJ2-7; TRBD1 is a possible D gene (6 bases). Germline loops: CDR1 MGHRA, CDR2 YSYEKL. This CDR3 region has 15 residues. V lost 5 bases to trimming and J lost 3 bases, with 17 bases between them. The CDR3 sequence is CASSIILGDIYEQYF. In nucleotides, the CDR3 is TGCGCCAGCAGCATCATTTTAGGGGACATCTACGAGCAGTACTTC.

This rearrangement joins TRBV27 to TRBJ2-1; 9 bases agree with TRBD1. CDR1 is MNHEY, CDR2 SMNVEV, per germline (reference sequence). V was pared by 5 bases and J by 8 bases, with 7 bases of the junction left unmatched. The CDR3 has 14 amino acids. CDR3 nucleotide sequence: TGTGCCAGCAGTCAAAGGGACAGGGACGATGAGCAGTTCTTC. It yields the protein CASSQRDRDDEQFF.

This sequence joins TRBV27 and TRBJ2-3, with TRBD2 matching over 10 bases. CDR1 and CDR2 (germline): MNHEY, SMNVEV (reference sequence). This CDR3 region has 16 residues. After removal of 6 bases from V and 1 base from J, the junction contained 7 bases not matched to a gene. The CDR3 loop reads CASSPKLAGGTDTQYF. The CDR3 region has the DNA TGTGCCAGCAGCCCGAAGCTAGCGGGAGGCACAGATACGCAGTATTTT.

The gene calls are TRBV6-1 and TRBJ2-1, with D possibly TRBD1 on 6 matching bases. Germline loops: CDR1 MNHNS, CDR2 SASEGT. V shed 4 bases and J shed 8 bases, with 9 bases lying between them. CDR3 length equals 12 residues. The CDR3 sequence is CASSAAGDEQFF. Written as DNA, the CDR3 is TGTGCCAGCAGTGCCGCAGGGGATGAGCAGTTCTTC.

This clonotype was counted between two and nine times. This chain joins TRBV24-1 and TRBJ2-5; the D gene is possibly TRBD1 (6 bases). From germline, CDR1 is KGHDR and CDR2 SFDVKD. The V end was cut by 7 bases, the J end by 5 bases, with 13 bases between. The CDR3 runs to 13 residues. The CDR3 loop reads CATRQGFAETQYF. As DNA, the CDR3 is TGTGCCACCAGGCAGGGGTTCGCGGAGACCCAGTACTTC.

The V and J genes are TRBV20-1 and TRBJ2-7; TRBD2 matches at 9 bases. This CDR3 region has 14 residues. Trimming at V came to 4 bases and at J to 6 bases, leaving 10 bases not matched to a gene. Germline loops: CDR1 DFQATT, CDR2 SNEGSKA (reference sequence). CDR3 bases: TGCAGTGCTATGGGGCGGGAGGGCCGGATCGAGCAGTACTTC. Protein: CSAMGREGRIEQYF.

The rearrangement links TRBV6-5 to TRBJ2-6; D possibly uses TRBD1 or TRBD2 (5 bases each). Trimming shortened V by 0 bases and J by 0 bases, and 21 bases separated the two germline ends. This CDR3 spans 21 amino acids. Germline V lookup: CDR1 MNHEY, CDR2 SVGAGI. DNA for the CDR3: TGTGCCAGCAGTTACTCCGGGACCGCCGTTGGGAGAAGCTCTGGGGCCAACGTCCTGACTTTC. Translated, it gives CASSYSGTAVGRSSGANVLTF.

This clonotype was observed once. The chain employs TRBV11-3 and TRBJ1-5, with D tentatively TRBD1 (5 bases). The CDR3 is made up of 17 amino acids. Germline V gives CDR1 SGHNT, CDR2 YENEEA. Trimming took off 1 base at V and 5 bases at J, with 18 bases between the two ends. CDR3 nucleotides: TGTGCCAGCAGCTTAGCTCTTGCGACAGAGGTTTATCAGCCCCAGCATTTT. This encodes CASSLALATEVYQPQHF.

The chain recombines TRBV2 with TRBJ2-5; 9 bases line up with TRBD1. With the DNA end fitting TRBJ2-7 better, the J assignment may be wrong. CDR3 length: 15 amino acids. Germline V CDR1 and CDR2: SNHLY, FYNNEI. CDR3 amino acids: CASRRPGQGVGEQYF. CDR3 DNA: TGTGCCAGCAGGCGCCCGGGACAGGGAGTCGGCGAGCAGTACTTC.

The chain has TRBV6-4 and TRBJ2-1; 8 positions agree with TRBD2. The J call may be faulty, since TRBJ2-7 better matches the DNA end. Looked up from germline, CDR1 is MRHNA and CDR2 is SNTAGT. The CDR3 has 14 amino acids. CDR3 bases: TGTGCCAGCAGTTTCTCCGGGACTAGGAATGAGCAGTACTTC. Residues: CASSFSGTRNEQYF.

The chain couples TRBV13 to TRBJ2-7; D not resolved. This CDR3 has 16 residues. Trimming stripped 5 bases from V and 0 bases from J, with 17 bases between. Germline loops: CDR1 PRHDT, CDR2 FYEKMQ (reference sequence). The CDR3: CASSPNPSEHSYEQYF. DNA for the CDR3: TGTGCCAGCAGCCCTAACCCCTCTGAACACTCCTACGAGCAGTACTTC.

This clonotype was observed a handful of times. The rearrangement joins TRBV28 to TRBJ2-3; TRBD2 matches at 16 bases. The CDR3 runs 16 residues. In germline, CDR1 is MDHEN, CDR2 SYDVKM. Trimming took 7 bases from V and 6 from J; bases not matched to a gene: 7. In DNA, the CDR3 is TGTGCCAGCACCCTTGGGACTAGCGGGAGGGCCGATACGCAGTATTTT. Protein product: CASTLGTSGRADTQYF. The full variable domain, in which reference TRBV28 and TRBJ2-3 provide the parts outside the CDR3, is DVKVTQSSRYLVKRTGEKVFLECVQDMDHENMFWYRQDPGLGLRLIYFSYDVKMKEKGDIPEGYSVSREKKERFSLILESASTNQTSMYLCASTLGTSGRADTQYFGPGTRLTVL.

This clonotype came up a few times. This chain joins TRBV29-1 and TRBJ2-6, with D uncertain. Deletions cut 3 bases from V and 3 bases from J, with 6 bases between. Germline CDR1 and CDR2: SQVTM and ANQGSEA. The CDR3 sequence is 13 residues long. CDR3 sequence reads: CSVDLRGANVLTF. The CDR3 region has the DNA TGCAGCGTTGACCTACGTGGGGCCAACGTCCTGACTTTC.

The rearrangement links TRBV29-1 to TRBJ1-5; 7 nucleotides match TRBD1. CDR3 length equals 13 residues. The J segment lost 2 bases and the V segment lost 6 bases, leaving 4 bases of the junction unmatched. The germline gives CDR1 SQVTM, CDR2 ANQGSEA. The CDR3 here is CSVQTGGNQPQHF. The CDR3 nucleotides read TGCAGCGTCCAAACAGGGGGCAATCAGCCCCAGCATTTT. The full variable domain, completed using reference TRBV29-1 and TRBJ1-5, is SAVISQKPSRDICQRGTSLTIQCQVDSQVTMMFWYRQQPGQSLTLIATANQGSEATYESGFVIDKFPISRPNLTFSTLTVSNMSPEDSSIYLCSVQTGGNQPQHFGDGTRLSIL.

This clonotype turned up a few times. The chain recombines TRBV15 with TRBJ2-7, with D tentatively TRBD2 (5 bases). The CDR3 is made up of 14 amino acids. V was pared by 0 bases and J by 3 bases, with 9 bases between. The V gene's germline CDR1 is LNHNV and CDR2 YYDKDF (reference sequence). Written as DNA, the CDR3 is TGTGCCACCAGCAGAGATCCCGCGGGCTACGAGCAGTACTTC. Amino acids: CATSRDPAGYEQYF.

The rearrangement joins TRBV6-1 to TRBJ2-7; 9 bases map to TRBD1. CDR1 and CDR2 (germline): MNHNS, SASEGT. V dropped 4 bases and J dropped 1; count of bases not matched to a gene: 11. The CDR3 covers 17 residues. DNA of the CDR3: TGTGCCAGCAGTGCCATTATAGGGGGGACAGGGTCCTACGAGCAGTACTTC. The encoded protein is CASSAIIGGTGSYEQYF.

V is TRBV6-2 or TRBV6-3 and J is TRBJ2-7; tentatively, D is TRBD2 (5 bases). CDR1 is MNHEY and CDR2 is SVGEGT in the germline V gene. V shed 2 bases and J shed 4 bases, with 15 bases lying between them. The CDR3 has 15 amino acids. The CDR3 bases are TGTGCCAGCAGTTACGGTGGGGTGGAGGCGTACGAGCAGTACTTC. This codes for CASSYGGVEAYEQYF.

There are a few counts of this clonotype. The chain employs TRBV10-3 and TRBJ2-5; TRBD2 matches at 8 bases. The better agreement between TRBJ2-7 and the DNA end casts doubt on the J call. Per germline, CDR1 ENHRY and CDR2 SYGVKD. The CDR3 extends over 13 amino acids. CDR3 nucleotides: TGTGCCATCGGACTAGCTGACGGGGGCGAGCAGTACTTC. Amino acid sequence: CAIGLADGGEQYF.

The gene calls are TRBV5-1 and TRBJ2-1; 12 bases are a match to TRBD2. CDR3 length: 17 amino acids. The germline CDR1 and CDR2 sequences are SGHRS and YFSETQ. With 0 bases clipped from V and 7 bases from J, the junction kept 8 bases outside the gene matches. The CDR3 reads CASSLVPGTSGFNEQFF. The CDR3 DNA reads as TGCGCCAGCAGCTTGGTACCAGGGACTAGCGGGTTTAATGAGCAGTTCTTC.